This T cell receptor beta chain was sequenced during a study of T cells in women clearing cervical HPV infection. CDR3 length: 16 amino acids. In germline, CDR1 is MNHEY, CDR2 SVGEGT. V trimming: 5 bases; J trimming: 4 bases; junction bases outside the gene matches: 8. Comment on this clone: The read is 3 residues too short to cover the CDR3 end, so that end is filled in from the germline J gene.

Clones were read by immunoSEQ multiplex PCR, and TCRdb kept only the in-frame ones, dropping some. Its listing shows around 30,000 clones. Sequencing input: blood buffy coat. The rearrangement joins TRBV6-2 or TRBV6-3 to TRBJ2-5; 12 positions agree with TRBD1. The TCR was taken from a woman aged 18 to 75 with a cervical HPV16 infection that either progressed to CIN3+ or cleared (not recorded which). This CDR3 reads CASSQGTGGVVETQYF. Incomplete CDR3 DNA: TGTGCCAGCAGTCAAGGGACAGGGGGCGTTGTAGAGACC.